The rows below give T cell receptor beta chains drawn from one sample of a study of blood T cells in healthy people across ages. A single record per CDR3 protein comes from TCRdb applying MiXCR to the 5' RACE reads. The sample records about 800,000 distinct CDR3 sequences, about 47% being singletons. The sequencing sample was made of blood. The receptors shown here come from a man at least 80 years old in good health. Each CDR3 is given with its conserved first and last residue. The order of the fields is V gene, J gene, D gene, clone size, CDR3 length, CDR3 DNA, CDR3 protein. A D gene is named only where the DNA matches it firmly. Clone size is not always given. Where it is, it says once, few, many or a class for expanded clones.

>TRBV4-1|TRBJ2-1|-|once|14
TGCGCCAGCAGCGCGGTGTTAGGTTCCTACGAGCAGTTCTTC
CASSAVLGSYEQFF
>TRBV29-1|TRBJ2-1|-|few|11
TGCAGCGTTGATTGGGGAGATGAGCAGTTCTTC
CSVDWGDEQFF
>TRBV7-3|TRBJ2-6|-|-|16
TGTGCCAGCGGCGCTGGACAGATCTCTGGGGCCAACGTCCTGACTTTC
CASGAGQISGANVLTF
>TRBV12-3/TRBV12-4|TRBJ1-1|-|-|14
TGTGCCAGCAGTGTAGGGGGGCCGAACACTGAAGCTTTCTTT
CASSVGGPNTEAFF
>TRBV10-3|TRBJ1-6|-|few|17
TGTGCCATCAGTGAGTCGACGAGGGGGACGTATAATTCACCCCTCCACTTT
CAISESTRGTYNSPLHF
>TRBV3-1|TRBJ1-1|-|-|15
TGTGCCAGCAGCCAAAATCCCCTAGTCAGCGCTGAAGCTTTCTTT
CASSQNPLVSAEAFF
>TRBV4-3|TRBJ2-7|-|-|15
TGCGCCAGCAGCCAAGATCGGTCAGGGAACTACGAGCAGTACTTC
CASSQDRSGNYEQYF
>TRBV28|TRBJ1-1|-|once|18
TGTGCCAGCAGTTTCCGAGGATCCTTGAGGATTATGAACACTGAAGCTTTCTTT
CASSFRGSLRIMNTEAFF
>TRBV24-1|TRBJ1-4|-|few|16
TGTGCCACCAGTGATGGACAGAGGCGGGCTAATGAAAAACTGTTTTTT
CATSDGQRRANEKLFF
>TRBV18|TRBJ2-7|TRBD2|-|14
TGTGCCAGCTCACCTAAGCGGGAGCTGTTCGAGCAGTACTTC
CASSPKRELFEQYF
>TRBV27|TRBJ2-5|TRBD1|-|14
TGTGCCAGCAGAAGACAAGGGACAGGCTTCGAACAGTACTTC
CASRRQGTGFEQYF
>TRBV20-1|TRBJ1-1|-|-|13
TGCAGTGCTAGAGATCAAGGTTGGACTGAAGCTTTCTTT
CSARDQGWTEAFF
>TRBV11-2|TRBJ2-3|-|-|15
TGTGCCAGCAGCTTAGCAACCCATGGCACAGATACGCAGTATTTT
CASSLATHGTDTQYF
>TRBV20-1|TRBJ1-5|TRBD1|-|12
TGCAGCCCAGGACAGGGAAATCAGCCCCAGCATTTT
CSPGQGNQPQHF
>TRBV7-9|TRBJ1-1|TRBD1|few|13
TGTGCCAGCAGCACAGGGGTGAGCACTGAAGCTTTCTTT
CASSTGVSTEAFF
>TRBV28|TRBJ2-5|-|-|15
TGTGCCAGCAGTTTAGGCGGGTCAAACGGAGAGACCCAGTACTTC
CASSLGGSNGETQYF
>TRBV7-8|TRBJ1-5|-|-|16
TGTGCCAGCAGCTTTGGCGCCCGGGGTAAGGGGGAGCCCCAGCATTTT
CASSFGARGKGEPQHF
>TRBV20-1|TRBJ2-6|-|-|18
TGCAGTGCTAGAGATCCCAGGGGTATGCCCTCGGGGGCCAACGTCCTGACTTTC
CSARDPRGMPSGANVLTF
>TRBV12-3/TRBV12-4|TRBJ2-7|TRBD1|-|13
TGTGCCAGCAGTGTAGTACAGGGGTACGAGCAGTACTTC
CASSVVQGYEQYF
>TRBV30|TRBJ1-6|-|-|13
TGTGCCTGGAGTGTACAGAATAATTCACCCCTCCACTTT
CAWSVQNNSPLHF
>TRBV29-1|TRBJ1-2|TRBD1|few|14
TGCAGCGTTGTACCCGGGACAGGGGACTGGGGCTACACCTTC
CSVVPGTGDWGYTF
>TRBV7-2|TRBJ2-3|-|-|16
TGTGCCAGCAGCGCAGGGGGGCGCGCCGGGACAGATACGCAGTATTTT
CASSAGGRAGTDTQYF
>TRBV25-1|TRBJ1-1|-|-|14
TGTGCCAGCAGTGAATGGGGCGTGAACACTGAAGCTTTCTTT
CASSEWGVNTEAFF
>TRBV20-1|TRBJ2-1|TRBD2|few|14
TGCAGTGCGGCCACCGGGACTAGCTTAGGGGAGCAGTTCTTC
CSAATGTSLGEQFF
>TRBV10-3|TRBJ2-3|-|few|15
TGTGCCATCAGTGAAAGGGGGGCGAGCACAGATGCGCAGTATTTT
CAISERGASTDAQYF
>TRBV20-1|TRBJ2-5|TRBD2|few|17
TGCAGTGCTAGTCGGGACGGGACTAGCCCTAGGTCAGAGACCCAGTACTTC
CSASRDGTSPRSETQYF
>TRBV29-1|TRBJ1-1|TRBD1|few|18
TGCAGCGTTGAGGATCCAACGACAGGGAGAATTGGGAACACTGAAGCTTTCTTT
CSVEDPTTGRIGNTEAFF
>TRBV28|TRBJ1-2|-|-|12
TGTGCCAGCACCAGACTCGGTCAAGGCTACACCTTC
CASTRLGQGYTF
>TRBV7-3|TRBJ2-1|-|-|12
TGTGCCAGCAGGGGTGGGCACAATGAGCAGTTCTTC
CASRGGHNEQFF
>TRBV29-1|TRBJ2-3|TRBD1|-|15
TGCAGCGTTGAGGACAGGGGTTCTAGCACAGATACGCAGTATTTT
CSVEDRGSSTDTQYF
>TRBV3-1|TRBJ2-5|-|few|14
TGTGCCAGCACCCCCCGCGGGTTTGGGGAGACCCAGTACTTC
CASTPRGFGETQYF
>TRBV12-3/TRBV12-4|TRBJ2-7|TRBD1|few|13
TGTGCCAGCAGCATGGGACAGGGGCACGAGCAGTACTTC
CASSMGQGHEQYF
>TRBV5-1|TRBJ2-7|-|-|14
TGTGCCAGCAGCCCGGGGAGCCGGGACTACGAGCAGTACTTC
CASSPGSRDYEQYF
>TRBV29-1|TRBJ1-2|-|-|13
TGCAGCGTTTGGGCAGGGGCTAACTATGGCTACACCTTC
CSVWAGANYGYTF
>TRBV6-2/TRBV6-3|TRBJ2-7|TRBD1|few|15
TGTGCCAGCAGTTACTCGACAGGGTTCTCTTCCGAGCAGTACTTC
CASSYSTGFSSEQYF
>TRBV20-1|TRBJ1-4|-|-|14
TGCAGTGCTAGGGCCAGGGGTCTTAATGAAAAACTGTTTTTT
CSARARGLNEKLFF
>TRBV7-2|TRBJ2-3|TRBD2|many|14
TGTGCCAGCAGCCCGGGACTAGTTTCGAACACGCAGTATTTT
CASSPGLVSNTQYF
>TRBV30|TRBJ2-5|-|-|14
TGTGCCTGGAGTACAGGGGAGGCAGGTAATGAGCAGTACTTC
CAWSTGEAGNEQYF
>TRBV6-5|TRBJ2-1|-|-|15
TGTGCCAGCAGCTCAGACCAATCCCGACGCAATGAGCAGTTCTTC
CASSSDQSRRNEQFF
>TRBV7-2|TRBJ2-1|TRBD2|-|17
TGTGCCGGCAGCTTAGCGCTGGCGGGAGGTTCCTACAATGAGCAGTTCTTC
CAGSLALAGGSYNEQFF
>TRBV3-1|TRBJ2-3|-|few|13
TGTGCCAGCAGTCAGGACTACCCCCTTGCGCAGTATTTT
CASSQDYPLAQYF
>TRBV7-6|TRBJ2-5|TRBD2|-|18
TGTGCCAGCAGCGCGGGACTAGCGGGAGGGCCGGGGCAAGAGACCCAGTACTTC
CASSAGLAGGPGQETQYF
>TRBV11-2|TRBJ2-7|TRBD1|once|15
TGTGCCAGCAGCACTGGACAGGGAGTGGGCTACGAGCAGTACTTC
CASSTGQGVGYEQYF
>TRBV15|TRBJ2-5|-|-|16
TGTGCCACCAGCCGAGATATCAGTGGAGGGCTGGAGACCCAGTACTTC
CATSRDISGGLETQYF
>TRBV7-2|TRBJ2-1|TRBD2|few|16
TGTGCCAGCAGCTCCCGGACTAGCGCGATACACAATGAGCAGTTCTTC
CASSSRTSAIHNEQFF